A single sample is the source of the 32 T cell receptor beta chains below, sequenced in a study of memory B cells and T cells in multiple sclerosis (dated by TCRdb to the late 2010s). Library creation used the immunoSEQ multiplex PCR assay. TCRdb holds this immuneACCESS table with in-frame rearrangements only. Some clones are missing; in checked studies, unresolved V genes explain under half, and the rest has no known cause. A total of 9,500 to 15,000 clones appear in this sample, roughly 86% of them only once. 2.8% of the sample is held by the ten biggest clonotypes. What these receptors recognize is not known. After stimulus-free culture of CFSE-labeled PBMCs, the autoproliferating (CFSEdim) and non-proliferating (CFSEhi) T cell fractions were sequenced separately. Altogether, about 5.5x10^7 CFSE-labeled PBMCs were kept in culture for around seven days with no stimulus, after which the replicate wells were combined.

The sequencing input was PBMCs from blood kept in culture. The origin of the receptors is a human donor with multiple sclerosis.

The rearrangement uses TRBV2 and TRBJ1-3; D not certain. This CDR3 comprises 13 residues. Between the trimmed V and J ends, which lost 7 bases and 0 bases, there was a span of 7 bases. Looked up from germline, CDR1 is SNHLY and CDR2 is FYNNEI. The CDR3 DNA reads as TGTGCCAGCACCAGAGACTCTGGAAACACCATATATTTT. Translated, it gives CASTRDSGNTIYF.

The chain links TRBV2 to TRBJ2-1; TRBD2 aligns across 15 bases. Trimming cost V 9 bases and J 0 bases; bases outside gene matches: 6. Germline V gene data show CDR1 as SNHLY and CDR2 as FYNNEI. The CDR3 has 17 residues. CDR3 sequence (DNA): TGTGCCAGTCCGGGACTAGCGGGAGGAAGCTCCTACAATGAGCAGTTCTTC. Encoded protein: CASPGLAGGSSYNEQFF.

The chain couples TRBV11-2 to TRBJ1-6; D possibly corresponds to TRBD1 (6 bases). Germline V gives CDR1 SGHAT, CDR2 FQNNGV. The CDR3 length is 16 residues. V lost 5 bases and J lost 10, with 21 bases in between. CDR3 loop: CASSQGIAGVASPLHF. CDR3 nucleotide sequence: TGTGCCAGCAGCCAAGGAATAGCAGGGGTGGCGTCACCCCTCCACTTT.

The V gene is TRBV9, the J gene TRBJ1-6; TRBD1 might be the D (6 bases). In germline, CDR1 is SGDLS, CDR2 YYNGEE. This CDR3 spans 14 amino acids. The germline V and J ends were trimmed by 5 bases and 7 bases, with 13 bases remaining between them. The CDR3 protein is CASRADSQNSPLHF. The CDR3 nucleotides read TGTGCCAGCAGGGCGGACAGCCAGAATTCACCCCTCCACTTT.

The chain recombines TRBV5-1 with TRBJ2-3, with D tentatively TRBD1 (6 bases). CDR3 size: 13 residues. Trimming shortened V by 3 bases and J by 6 bases, and 11 bases separated the two germline ends. Germline lookup yields CDR1 SGHRS and CDR2 YFSETQ. The CDR3 coding sequence is TGCGCCAGCAGCTCCGAGCAGGGGGATACGCAGTATTTT. Its protein product is CASSSEQGDTQYF.

V is TRBV28 and J is TRBJ2-5; D is ambiguous. The tail of the sequence fits TRBJ2-7 better, so the J call may be wrong. CDR1 MDHEN and CDR2 SYDVKM come from the germline V gene. The CDR3 runs 15 residues. This CDR3 reads CASSPRLGQAYEQYF. The CDR3 bases are TGTGCCAGCAGTCCTCGGCTTGGGCAGGCTTACGAGCAGTACTTC.

V and J are TRBV2 and TRBJ1-1; D is ambiguous. V gave up 5 bases and J gave up 4 bases, with 11 bases separating them. This CDR3 comprises 13 residues. The V gene's germline CDR1 is SNHLY and CDR2 FYNNEI. The CDR3 sequence is CASSPRMGTEAFF. The DNA of the CDR3 is TGTGCCAGCAGTCCGCGGATGGGCACTGAAGCTTTCTTT.

This chain connects TRBV7-8 to TRBJ2-5; 7 bases align to TRBD2. The germline V gene encodes CDR1 SGHVS and CDR2 FQNEAQ. After removal of 5 bases from V and 2 bases from J, the junction contained 11 bases not matched to a gene. The CDR3 runs 16 residues. In DNA, the CDR3 is TGTGCCAGCAGCAAGGGACTACTCACACGACAAGAGACCCAGTACTTC. Protein product: CASSKGLLTRQETQYF.

This rearrangement joins TRBV2 to TRBJ1-1; TRBD1 is a possible D gene (5 bases). V dropped 6 bases and J dropped 1 base, with 9 bases sitting between them. Germline CDR1 SNHLY, CDR2 FYNNEI. The CDR3 has 13 amino acids. This chain's CDR3 is CASRDTRNTEAFF. In DNA, the CDR3 is TGTGCCAGCAGGGACACAAGGAACACTGAAGCTTTCTTT. Full variable domain (rest looked up from reference TRBV2 and TRBJ1-1): EPEVTQTPSHQVTQMGQEVILRCVPISNHLYFYWYRQILGQKVEFLVSFYNNEISEKSEIFDDQFSVERPDGSNFTLKIRSTKLEDSAMYFCASRDTRNTEAFFGQGTRLTVV.

This chain links TRBV5-1 with TRBJ2-1; possibly TRBD2 for D (5 bases). Germline V gene lookup returns CDR1 SGHRS and CDR2 YFSETQ. CDR3 length: 13 residues. Trimming took off 1 base at V and 5 bases at J, with 7 bases between the two ends. Written as DNA, the CDR3 is TGCGCCAGCAGCTTGCTGGGAGACAATGAGCAGTTCTTC. This gives the protein CASSLLGDNEQFF. Looking up the rest from reference TRBV5-1 and TRBJ2-1 gives the full variable domain: KAGVTQTPRYLIKTRGQQVTLSCSPISGHRSVSWYQQTPGQGLQFLFEYFSETQRNKGNFPGRFSGRQFSNSRSEMNVSTLELGDSALYLCASSLLGDNEQFFGPGTRLTVL.

The V and J genes are TRBV6-1 and TRBJ1-2; unclear D gene. This CDR3 has 12 residues. Per germline, CDR1 MNHNS and CDR2 SASEGT. V was shortened by 6 bases and J by 6 bases, with 11 bases between the two germline ends. The CDR3 is CASSETRNGYTF. The CDR3 DNA reads TGTGCCAGCAGCGAGACGAGGAATGGCTACACCTTC.

This clone occurred a few times. The chain recombines TRBV7-9 with TRBJ1-2, with D perhaps matching TRBD1 (5 bases). The CDR3 loop spans 15 amino acids. V was shortened by 1 base and J by 0 bases, with 9 bases between the two germline ends. In germline, CDR1 is SEHNR, CDR2 FQNEAQ (reference sequence). The CDR3 loop is CASSLGQGANYGYTF. The CDR3 DNA follows: TGTGCCAGCAGCTTAGGCCAGGGAGCTAACTATGGCTACACCTTC. The full variable domain, completed using reference TRBV7-9 and TRBJ1-2, is DTGVSQNPRHKITKRGQNVTFRCDPISEHNRLYWYRQTLGQGPEFLTYFQNEAQLEKSRLLSDRFSAERPKGSFSTLEIQRTEQGDSAMYLCASSLGQGANYGYTFGSGTRLTVV.

The chain recombines TRBV5-1 with TRBJ2-5; TRBD2 matches at 9 bases. Germline assignment: CDR1 SGHRS and CDR2 YFSETQ. J gave up 2 bases and V 0 bases, and 5 bases lay outside the gene matches. The length of the CDR3 is 16 residues. The CDR3 DNA sequence: TGCGCCAGCAGCTTGGACAGCGGGGGGCCACAAGAGACCCAGTACTTC. As protein: CASSLDSGGPQETQYF.

This chain connects TRBV29-1 to TRBJ2-5; D remains unclear. Germline CDR1 and CDR2: SQVTM and ANQGSEA. V shed 6 bases and J shed 5 bases, with 10 bases lying between them. CDR3 length equals 11 residues. CDR3: CSVARVETQYF. CDR3 in DNA: TGCAGCGTCGCACGGGTGGAGACCCAGTACTTC.

The chain uses TRBV4-1 and TRBJ1-2; TRBD1 might be the D (6 bases). The CDR3 extends over 14 amino acids. The V and J ends lost 3 bases and 6 bases respectively, with 14 bases between them. The germline V gene has CDR1 MGHRA and CDR2 YSYEKL. CDR3: CASSQRGAPDGYTF. CDR3 coding DNA: TGCGCCAGCAGCCAGAGGGGGGCGCCGGATGGCTACACCTTC.

The chain is built from TRBV9 and TRBJ1-2; no clear D. The CDR3 has 14 residues. Looked up from germline, CDR1 is SGDLS and CDR2 is YYNGEE. V lost 0 bases and J 1 base, leaving 7 bases between the germline ends. The CDR3 coding sequence is TGTGCCAGCAGCGTAGCCAGGAGTAACTATGGCTACACCTTC. It specifies CASSVARSNYGYTF.

V is TRBV5-1 and J is TRBJ2-1; TRBD2 agrees at 10 bases. After removal of 6 bases from V and 7 bases from J, the junction contained 25 bases not matched to a gene. In germline, CDR1 is SGHRS, CDR2 YFSETQ. The CDR3 is made up of 20 amino acids. In DNA form, the CDR3 reads TGCGCCAGCACCTTTGGCCGGACACACGCAATAGCGGGAGGCTCTAATGAGCAGTTCTTC. Translation: CASTFGRTHAIAGGSNEQFF.

The chain is built from TRBV28 and TRBJ2-5, with D possibly being TRBD2 (6 bases). Germline lookup yields CDR1 MDHEN and CDR2 SYDVKM. This CDR3 spans 12 amino acids. Trimming removed 6 bases from V and 1 base from J, with 6 bases in between. The CDR3 sequence: CASRGGQETQYF. The DNA of the CDR3 is TGTGCCAGCAGGGGAGGCCAAGAGACCCAGTACTTC.

The rearrangement links TRBV5-4 to TRBJ1-1; D unresolved. This CDR3 region has 13 residues. Per the germline V gene, CDR1 is SGHNT and CDR2 is YYREEE (reference sequence). V lost 0 bases to trimming and J lost 4 bases, with 7 bases between them. The CDR3 region is CASSLGGITEAFF. The CDR3 bases are TGTGCCAGCAGCTTGGGAGGGATCACTGAAGCTTTCTTT.

This clone has more than one count but fewer than ten. V usage is TRBV10-2 and J usage is TRBJ1-2; weak D call: TRBD1 (5 bases). Germline lookup yields CDR1 WSHSY and CDR2 SAAADI. This CDR3 has 14 residues. Trimming left V 0 bases short and J 6 bases short, with 11 bases between. CDR3 sequence (DNA): TGCGCCAGCAGTGAGTCGTGGGGCAGCCATGGCTACACCTTC. Its protein product is CASSESWGSHGYTF.

The V gene is TRBV9, the J gene TRBJ1-1; D may be TRBD1 (6 bases). V dropped 3 bases and J dropped 5 bases, with 20 bases sitting between them. This CDR3 comprises 16 residues. The V gene's germline CDR1 is SGDLS and CDR2 YYNGEE. CDR3 nucleotides: TGTGCCAGCAGCGCACGAAGGGGGGCCCTGGGAACTGAAGCTTTCTTT. Its protein product is CASSARRGALGTEAFF.

The chain carries TRBV5-1 and TRBJ2-7; no clear D. Trimming stripped 0 bases from V and 4 bases from J, with 8 bases between. From germline, CDR1 is SGHRS and CDR2 YFSETQ. This CDR3 region has 13 residues. CDR3: CASSLDVVYEQYF. The CDR3 DNA reads TGCGCCAGCAGCTTGGATGTGGTGTACGAGCAGTACTTC.

The chain uses TRBV29-1 and TRBJ2-3; TRBD1 agrees at 7 bases. The length of the CDR3 is 15 residues. Per germline, CDR1 SQVTM and CDR2 ANQGSEA. The V segment lost 6 bases and the J segment 2 bases; nucleotides outside the gene matches: 11. The CDR3 sequence is CSVDRDRGFTDTQYF. Written as DNA, the CDR3 is TGCAGCGTAGACAGGGATCGCGGGTTCACAGATACGCAGTATTTT.

The J gene is TRBJ1-2, the V gene TRBV6-1, with D tentatively TRBD1 (5 bases). Per the germline V gene, CDR1 is MNHNS and CDR2 is SASEGT. Between the trimmed V and J ends, which lost 8 bases and 2 bases, there was a span of 12 bases. CDR3 length: 13 amino acids. CDR3 in amino acids: CASGPGLNYGYTF. The CDR3 nucleotides are TGTGCCAGCGGACCGGGACTGAACTATGGCTACACCTTC.

A few counts support this clone. The rearrangement uses TRBV7-9 and TRBJ2-7, with D unclear. With 5 bases removed from V and 4 bases from J, the gap between germline ends came to 9 bases. The length of the CDR3 is 12 residues. The germline gives CDR1 SEHNR, CDR2 FQNEAQ (reference sequence). CDR3 region: CASSPTGYEQYF. The CDR3 coding sequence is TGTGCCAGCAGCCCAACCGGTTACGAGCAGTACTTC.

The rearrangement uses TRBV5-4 and TRBJ2-2, with TRBD2 matching 7 bases. The CDR3 is 16 amino acids. In germline, CDR1 is SGHNT, CDR2 YYREEE (reference sequence). The V gene end was trimmed by 3 bases and the J gene end by 2 bases; junction bases not matched to a gene: 7. CDR3 amino acids: CASSSIGGVNTGELFF. The CDR3 bases are TGTGCCAGCAGCTCCATTGGGGGGGTTAACACCGGGGAGCTGTTTTTT.

This sequence joins TRBV27 and TRBJ2-2, with D possibly TRBD1 on 6 matching bases. Trimming took 4 bases from V and 5 from J, leaving 14 bases between them. The CDR3 length is 15 residues. Germline V lookup: CDR1 MNHEY, CDR2 SMNVEV (reference sequence). In DNA form, the CDR3 reads TGTGCCAGCAGTTCTTCCGGGACAACGACCGGGGAGCTGTTTTTT. This gives the protein CASSSSGTTTGELFF.

The V gene is TRBV7-2, the J gene TRBJ2-1; 10 bases align to TRBD2. Germline assignment: CDR1 SGHTA and CDR2 FQGNSA. CDR3 length: 19 amino acids. Losses at the gene ends were 4 bases for V and 5 bases for J; bases not matched to a gene: 17. This CDR3 is CASSSLVGSGRATHNEQFF. The CDR3 bases are TGTGCCAGCAGCTCCCTAGTGGGGAGCGGGAGGGCCACCCACAATGAGCAGTTCTTC.

The gene calls are TRBV7-8 and TRBJ2-1; 8 bases line up with TRBD2. The CDR3 is 16 amino acids. V trimming: 1 base; J trimming: 3 bases; junction bases outside the gene matches: 5. From germline, CDR1 is SGHVS and CDR2 FQNEAQ. The CDR3 sequence is CASSLGAGGGYNEQFF. For the CDR3, the DNA is TGTGCCAGCAGCTTAGGGGCGGGGGGCGGCTACAATGAGCAGTTCTTC.

The chain combines TRBV2 with TRBJ2-1; D not resolved. The CDR3 consists of 12 residues. V was trimmed by 2 bases and J by 8 bases, leaving 7 bases between them. Germline values: CDR1 SNHLY, CDR2 FYNNEI. The CDR3, as DNA: TGTGCCAGCAGTGAACGCCTCGATGAGCAGTTCTTC. Translation gives CASSERLDEQFF. The complete variable domain, with remaining parts taken from reference TRBV2 and TRBJ2-1, reads EPEVTQTPSHQVTQMGQEVILRCVPISNHLYFYWYRQILGQKVEFLVSFYNNEISEKSEIFDDQFSVERPDGSNFTLKIRSTKLEDSAMYFCASSERLDEQFFGPGTRLTVL.

The chain recombines TRBV7-9 with TRBJ2-1, with 9 nucleotides matching TRBD1. CDR1 SEHNR and CDR2 FQNEAQ come from the germline V gene (reference sequence). Trimming at V came to 6 bases and at J to 4 bases, leaving 13 bases not matched to a gene. This CDR3 is 17 amino acids long. CDR3 sequence (DNA): TGTGCCAGCAGTTTATTGCGCCGGGACAGGGAATACAATGAGCAGTTCTTC. Amino acids: CASSLLRRDREYNEQFF.

The chain carries TRBV19 and TRBJ1-5; TRBD1 is a possible D gene (6 bases). The V gene's germline CDR1 is LNHDA and CDR2 SQIVND (reference sequence). V was shortened by 3 bases and J by 3 bases, with 12 bases between the two germline ends. This CDR3 has 15 amino acids. The CDR3 is CASSMGAGYNQPQHF. In DNA form, the CDR3 reads TGTGCCAGTAGTATGGGGGCCGGGTACAATCAGCCCCAGCATTTT.